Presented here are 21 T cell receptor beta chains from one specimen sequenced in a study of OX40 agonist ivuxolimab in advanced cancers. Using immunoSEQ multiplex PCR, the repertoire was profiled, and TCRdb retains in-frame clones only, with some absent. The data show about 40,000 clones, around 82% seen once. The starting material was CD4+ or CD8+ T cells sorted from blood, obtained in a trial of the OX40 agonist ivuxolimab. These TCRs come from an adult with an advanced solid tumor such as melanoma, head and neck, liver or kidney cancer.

The CDR3 nucleotides are TGTGCCAGCAGTTTGTTCTCTAGCACAGATACGCAGTATTTT. Its protein product is CASSLFSSTDTQYF. The chain carries TRBV27 and TRBJ2-3; D is uncertain. Trimming left V 3 bases short and J 0 bases short, with 7 bases between. This CDR3 has 14 residues. CDR1 and CDR2 from the germline V gene are MNHEY and SMNVEV (reference sequence).

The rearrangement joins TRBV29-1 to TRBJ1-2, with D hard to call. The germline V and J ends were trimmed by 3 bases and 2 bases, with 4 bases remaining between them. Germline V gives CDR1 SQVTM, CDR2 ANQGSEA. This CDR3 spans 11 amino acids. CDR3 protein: CSVDTNYGYTF. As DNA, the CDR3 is TGCAGCGTTGACACCAACTATGGCTACACCTTC.

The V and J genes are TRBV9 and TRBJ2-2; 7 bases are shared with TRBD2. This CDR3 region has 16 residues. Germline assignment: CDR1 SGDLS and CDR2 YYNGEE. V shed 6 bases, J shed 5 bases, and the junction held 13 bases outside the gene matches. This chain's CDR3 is CASTLAGTTGTGELFF. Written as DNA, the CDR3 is TGTGCCAGCACCTTAGCCGGGACTACCGGAACCGGGGAGCTGTTTTTT.

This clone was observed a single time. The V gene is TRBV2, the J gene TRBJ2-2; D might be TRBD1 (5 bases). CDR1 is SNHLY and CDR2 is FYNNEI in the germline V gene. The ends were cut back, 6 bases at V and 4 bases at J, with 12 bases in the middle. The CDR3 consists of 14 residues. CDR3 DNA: TGTGCCAGCAGCAGGGAATGGGGCACCGGGGAGCTGTTTTTT. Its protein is CASSREWGTGELFF.

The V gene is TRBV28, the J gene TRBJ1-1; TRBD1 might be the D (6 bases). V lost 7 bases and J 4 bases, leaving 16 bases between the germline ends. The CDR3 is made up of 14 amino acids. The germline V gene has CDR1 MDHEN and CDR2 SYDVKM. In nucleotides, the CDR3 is TGTGCCAGCACCACGGCCACAGGGCGCACTGAAGCTTTCTTT. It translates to CASTTATGRTEAFF.

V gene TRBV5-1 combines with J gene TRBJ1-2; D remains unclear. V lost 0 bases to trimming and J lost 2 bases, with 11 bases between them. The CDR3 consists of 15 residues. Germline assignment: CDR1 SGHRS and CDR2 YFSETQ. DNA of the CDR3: TGCGCCAGCAGCTTGGAACCCGGCGCGAACTATGGCTACACCTTC. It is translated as CASSLEPGANYGYTF.

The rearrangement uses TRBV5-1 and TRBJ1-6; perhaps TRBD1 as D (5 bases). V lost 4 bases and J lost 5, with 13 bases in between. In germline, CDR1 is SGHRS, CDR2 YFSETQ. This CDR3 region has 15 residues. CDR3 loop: CASSPGDRNNSPLHF. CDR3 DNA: TGCGCCAGCAGCCCCGGGGACCGAAATAATTCACCCCTCCACTTT.

The CDR3 reads CASSPDRLPPYNEQFF. CDR3 sequence (DNA): TGTGCCAGCAGCCCCGACAGGCTGCCCCCCTACAATGAGCAGTTCTTC. This chain links TRBV7-2 with TRBJ2-1; a weak D match, TRBD1 (6 bases). Germline CDR1 is SGHTA and CDR2 is FQGNSA. Deletions cut 5 bases from V and 2 bases from J, with 16 bases between. This CDR3 is built from 16 residues.

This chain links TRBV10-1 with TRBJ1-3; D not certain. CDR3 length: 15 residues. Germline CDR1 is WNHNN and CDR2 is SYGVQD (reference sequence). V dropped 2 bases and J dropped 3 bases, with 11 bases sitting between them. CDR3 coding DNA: TGCGCCAGCAGTGAGGGTGGATCGGATGGAAACACCATATATTTT. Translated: CASSEGGSDGNTIYF.

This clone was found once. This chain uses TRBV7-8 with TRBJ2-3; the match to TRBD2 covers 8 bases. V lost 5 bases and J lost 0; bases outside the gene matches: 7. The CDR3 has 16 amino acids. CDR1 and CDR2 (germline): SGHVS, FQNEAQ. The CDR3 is CASSERTGGSTDTQYF. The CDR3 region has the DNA TGTGCCAGCAGCGAGAGGACGGGAGGGAGCACAGATACGCAGTATTTT.

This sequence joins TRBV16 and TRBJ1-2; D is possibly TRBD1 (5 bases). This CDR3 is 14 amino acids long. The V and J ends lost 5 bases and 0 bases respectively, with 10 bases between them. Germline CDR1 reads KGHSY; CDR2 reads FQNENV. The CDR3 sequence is CASSRQTANYGYTF. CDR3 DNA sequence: TGTGCCAGCAGCAGACAGACGGCTAACTATGGCTACACCTTC.

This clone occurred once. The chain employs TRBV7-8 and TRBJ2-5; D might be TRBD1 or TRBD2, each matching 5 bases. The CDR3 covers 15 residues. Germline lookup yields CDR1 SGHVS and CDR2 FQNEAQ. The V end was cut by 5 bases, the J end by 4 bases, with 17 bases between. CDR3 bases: TGTGCCAGCAGCCTAGGTGCAGGGAGCGGAGAGACCCAGTACTTC. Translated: CASSLGAGSGETQYF.

CDR3 amino acids: CAISAGGAIREQYF. CDR3 nucleotide sequence: TGTGCCATCAGTGCAGGGGGCGCCATTAGGGAGCAGTACTTC. The rearrangement uses TRBV10-3 and TRBJ2-7; 8 bases agree with TRBD1. The CDR3 has 14 amino acids. Losses at the gene ends were 4 bases for V and 7 bases for J; bases not matched to a gene: 9. Per germline, CDR1 ENHRY and CDR2 SYGVKD.

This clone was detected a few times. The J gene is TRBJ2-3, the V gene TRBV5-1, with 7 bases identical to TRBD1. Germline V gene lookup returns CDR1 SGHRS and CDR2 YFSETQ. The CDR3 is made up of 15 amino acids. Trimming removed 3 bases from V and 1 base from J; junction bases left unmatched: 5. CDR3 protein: CASSYGQAGTDTQYF. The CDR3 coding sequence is TGCGCCAGCAGCTATGGACAGGCGGGCACAGATACGCAGTATTTT.

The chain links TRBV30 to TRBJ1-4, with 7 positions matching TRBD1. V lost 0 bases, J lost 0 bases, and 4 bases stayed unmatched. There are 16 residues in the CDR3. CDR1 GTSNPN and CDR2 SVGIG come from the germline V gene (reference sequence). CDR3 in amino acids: CAWSVRQGPTNEKLFF. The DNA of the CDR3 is TGTGCCTGGAGTGTTCGACAGGGACCAACTAATGAAAAACTGTTTTTT.

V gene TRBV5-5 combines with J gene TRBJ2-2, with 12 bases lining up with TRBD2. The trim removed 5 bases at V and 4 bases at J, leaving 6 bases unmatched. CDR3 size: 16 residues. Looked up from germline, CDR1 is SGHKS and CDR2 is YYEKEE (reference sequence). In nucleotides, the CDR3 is TGTGCCAGCAGAGCATCTAGCGGGAGGGGCACCGGGGAGCTGTTTTTT. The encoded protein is CASRASSGRGTGELFF.

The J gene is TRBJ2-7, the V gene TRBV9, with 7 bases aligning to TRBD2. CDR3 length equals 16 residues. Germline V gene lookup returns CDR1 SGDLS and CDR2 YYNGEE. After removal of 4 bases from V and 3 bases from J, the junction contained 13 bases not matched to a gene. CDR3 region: CASSPVRASGFYEQYF. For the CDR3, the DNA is TGTGCCAGCAGCCCCGTGAGGGCTAGCGGATTCTACGAGCAGTACTTC.

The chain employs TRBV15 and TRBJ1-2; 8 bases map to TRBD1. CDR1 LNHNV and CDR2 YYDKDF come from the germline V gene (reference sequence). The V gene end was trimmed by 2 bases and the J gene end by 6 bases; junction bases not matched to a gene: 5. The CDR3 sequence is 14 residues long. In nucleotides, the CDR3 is TGTGCCACCAGCAGATCCGGGACAGGTGATGGCTACACCTTC. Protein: CATSRSGTGDGYTF.

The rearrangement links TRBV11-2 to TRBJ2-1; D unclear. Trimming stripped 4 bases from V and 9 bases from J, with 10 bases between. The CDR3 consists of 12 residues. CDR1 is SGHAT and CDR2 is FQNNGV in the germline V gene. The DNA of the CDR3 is TGTGCCAGCAGCTCAAGTTCAGTTGAGCAGTTCTTC. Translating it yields CASSSSSVEQFF.

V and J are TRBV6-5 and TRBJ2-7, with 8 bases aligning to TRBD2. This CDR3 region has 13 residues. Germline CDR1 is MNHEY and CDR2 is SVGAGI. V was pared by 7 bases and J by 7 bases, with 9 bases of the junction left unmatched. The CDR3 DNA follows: TGTGCCAGCATTAAGCGGGAGAGTGGGGAGCAGTACTTC. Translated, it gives CASIKRESGEQYF.

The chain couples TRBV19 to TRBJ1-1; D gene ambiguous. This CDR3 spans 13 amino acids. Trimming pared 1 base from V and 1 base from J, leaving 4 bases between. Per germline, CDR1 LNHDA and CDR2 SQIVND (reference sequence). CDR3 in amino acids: CASSIGRNTEAFF. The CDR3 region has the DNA TGTGCCAGTAGTATAGGGAGGAACACTGAAGCTTTCTTT.